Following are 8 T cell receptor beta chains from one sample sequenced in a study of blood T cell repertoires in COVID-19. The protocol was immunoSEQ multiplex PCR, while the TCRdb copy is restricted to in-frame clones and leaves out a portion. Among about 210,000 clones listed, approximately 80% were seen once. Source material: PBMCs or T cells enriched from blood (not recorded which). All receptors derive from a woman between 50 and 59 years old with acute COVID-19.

In DNA, the CDR3 is TGTGCCAGCAGTGGGGGGTCCGCAGCGAACACTGAAGCTTTCTTT. It translates to CASSGGSAANTEAFF. The chain carries TRBV5-4 and TRBJ1-1; D is possibly TRBD1 (5 bases). V was cut by 5 bases and J by 1 base, with 15 bases left in between. Per germline, CDR1 SGHNT and CDR2 YYREEE (reference sequence). The CDR3 is 15 amino acids.

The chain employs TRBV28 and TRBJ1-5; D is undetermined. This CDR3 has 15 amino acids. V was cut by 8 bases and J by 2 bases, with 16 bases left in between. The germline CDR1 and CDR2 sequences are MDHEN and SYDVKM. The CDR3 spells CASGPSAERNQPQHF. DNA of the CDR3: TGTGCCAGCGGGCCCAGTGCAGAACGCAATCAGCCCCAGCATTTT.

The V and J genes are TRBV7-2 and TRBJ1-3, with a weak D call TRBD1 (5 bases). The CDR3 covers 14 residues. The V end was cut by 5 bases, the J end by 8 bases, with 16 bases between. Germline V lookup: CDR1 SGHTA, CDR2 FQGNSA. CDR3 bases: TGTGCCAGCAGCAAGGGGCATCAGAAGGACACCATATATTTT. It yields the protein CASSKGHQKDTIYF.

In DNA form, the CDR3 reads TGCAGCGGTGATTCCCGCCGGGGAAAGAACACTGAAGCTTTCTTT. Translating gives CSGDSRRGKNTEAFF. The chain has TRBV29-1 and TRBJ1-1; D gene uncertain. Germline V lookup: CDR1 SQVTM, CDR2 ANQGSEA. Deletions cut 7 bases from V and 1 base from J, with 19 bases between. The CDR3 is 15 residues long.

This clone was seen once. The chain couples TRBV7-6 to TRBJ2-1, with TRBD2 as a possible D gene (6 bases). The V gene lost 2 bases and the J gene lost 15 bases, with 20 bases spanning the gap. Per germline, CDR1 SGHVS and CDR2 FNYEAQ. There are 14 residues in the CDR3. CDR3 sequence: CASSLTYQPRGWFF. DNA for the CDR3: TGTGCCAGCAGCTTAACCTATCAGCCGCGGGGCTGGTTCTTC.

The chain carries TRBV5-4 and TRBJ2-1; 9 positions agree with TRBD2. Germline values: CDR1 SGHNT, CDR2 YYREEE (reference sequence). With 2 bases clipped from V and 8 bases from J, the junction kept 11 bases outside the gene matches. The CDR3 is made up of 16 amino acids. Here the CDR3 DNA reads TGTGCCAGCAGCTTACCAGCGGGGGGCTCCGGGGATGAGCAGTTCTTC. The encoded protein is CASSLPAGGSGDEQFF.

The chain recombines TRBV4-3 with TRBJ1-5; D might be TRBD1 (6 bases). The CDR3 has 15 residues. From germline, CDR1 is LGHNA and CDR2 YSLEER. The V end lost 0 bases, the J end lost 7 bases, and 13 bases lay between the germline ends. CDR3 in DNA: TGCGCCAGCAGCCAAGATTTTGTGGGGGCCCAGCCCCAGCATTTT. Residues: CASSQDFVGAQPQHF.

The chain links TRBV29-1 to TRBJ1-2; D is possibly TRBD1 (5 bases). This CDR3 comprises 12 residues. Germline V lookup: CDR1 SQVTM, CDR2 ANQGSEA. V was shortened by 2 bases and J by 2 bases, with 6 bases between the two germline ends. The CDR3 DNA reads TGCAGCGTTGAACAGGGCAACTATGGCTACACCTTC. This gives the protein CSVEQGNYGYTF.